This section outlines one T cell receptor beta chain sequence together with its context. These data originate in a study of blood T cell repertoires in COVID-19. The wider study: Acute-phase and convalescent COVID-19 samples originated in the United States, Italy and Spain.

Trimming left V 3 bases short and J 5 bases short, with 14 bases between. Germline CDR1 is SGHTS and CDR2 is YDEGEE. The CDR3 loop spans 15 amino acids. Data came from immunoSEQ multiplex PCR; TCRdb stores just in-frame clones and leaves some out. In the table there are a few hundred thousand clones, about 87% of which are singletons. This sequence was found in a man between 18 and 35 years old with COVID-19, enrolled during active disease. Sequenced: peripheral blood. V and J are TRBV5-8 and TRBJ2-2; unclear D gene. The DNA for the CDR3 is TGTGCCAGCAGCTCCCGTCCCCCCCGGACCGGGGAGCTGTTTTTT. Amino acids: CASSSRPPRTGELFF.